These T cell receptor beta chains were read from a single sample in a study of vaccination and CD4 T cells after COVID-19. No antigens are known for them. TCRdb redid the calling of the PCR reads with MiXCR, one entry per CDR3 protein. The sample holds about 19,000 distinct CDR3 sequences, 60% to 85% seen once. Specimen: CD4+ T cells from blood, cultured in vitro, collected after SARS-CoV-2 vaccination. These receptors all come from a human donor who received a COVID-19 vaccine. CDR3s include the opening cysteine and the closing phenylalanine or tryptophan. Each record gives: CDR3 protein, CDR3 DNA, D gene, V gene, J gene, clone size. A D gene is named only where the DNA matches it firmly. A clone size is listed for some rows: how often the clone was seen (once, few, many), or a class if it is expanded.

CASSVLRGDTEAFF,TGTGCCAGCAGTGTCCTTAGAGGGGACACTGAAGCTTTCTTT,-,TRBV6-1,TRBJ1-1,-
CASSITHRGLGSPLHF,TGTGCCAGCAGTATTACTCACAGGGGGCTAGGTTCACCCCTCCACTTT,TRBD1,TRBV27,TRBJ1-6,-
CATSDSTGALLSLLGQPQHF,TGTGCCACCAGTGATTCCACAGGGGCCCTACTCTCGCTACTGGGTCAGCCCCAGCATTTT,TRBD1,TRBV24-1,TRBJ1-5,-
CSARRGTTEQYF,TGCAGTGCTAGGCGGGGGACAACCGAGCAGTACTTC,-,TRBV20-1,TRBJ2-7,once
CASSELGQGRLQETQYF,TGTGCCAGCAGTGAATTGGGACAGGGGAGACTCCAAGAGACCCAGTACTTC,TRBD1,TRBV25-1,TRBJ2-5,-
CSASISGTGFSNQPQHF,TGCAGTGCTAGTATCTCCGGGACAGGGTTTAGCAATCAGCCCCAGCATTTT,TRBD1,TRBV20-1,TRBJ1-5,once
CSARRPRGGNQPQHF,TGCAGTGCTAGACGCCCCAGGGGGGGCAATCAGCCCCAGCATTTT,TRBD1,TRBV20-1,TRBJ1-5,-
CASSYSGSYEQYF,TGTGCCAGCAGTTACTCCGGCTCCTACGAGCAGTACTTC,-,TRBV6-5,TRBJ2-7,-
CASSTNTEAFF,TGTGCCAGCAGCACTAACACTGAAGCTTTCTTT,-,TRBV6-1,TRBJ1-1,-
CASSPPADWGTEAFF,TGTGCCAGCAGCCCACCGGCAGACTGGGGGACTGAAGCTTTCTTT,-,TRBV7-7,TRBJ1-1,-
CAWSGRGRETQYF,TGTGCCTGGAGTGGCAGGGGAAGGGAGACCCAGTACTTC,-,TRBV30,TRBJ2-5,-
CASSLLGTGNSPLHF,TGTGCCAGCAGCCTACTCGGGACAGGGAATTCACCCCTCCACTTT,TRBD1,TRBV6-1,TRBJ1-6,-
CASSIQGPFNEQFF,TGTGCCAGTAGTATCCAGGGTCCATTCAATGAGCAGTTCTTC,-,TRBV19,TRBJ2-1,-